The rows below give T cell receptor beta chains drawn from one sample of a study of blood T cell repertoires in COVID-19. Clones were read by immunoSEQ multiplex PCR, and TCRdb kept only the in-frame ones, dropping some. The sample yields roughly 200,000 clones, 70% to 90% seen once. Sequencing was done on a sample of peripheral blood. These receptors came from a man aged 60 to 69 with acute or convalescent COVID-19. Both conserved end residues are part of each CDR3. Each record gives: V gene, J gene, clone size, D gene, CDR3 DNA, CDR3 protein. A D gene is named only where the DNA matches it firmly. A clone size is listed for some rows: how often the clone was seen (once, few, many), or a class if it is expanded.

v_call: TRBV6-1; j_call: TRBJ1-1; clone_size: -; d_call: -; cdr3_nt: TGTGCCAGCAGTGAAGCGGGGACACCGAACACTGAAGCTTTCTTT; cdr3_aa: CASSEAGTPNTEAFF
v_call: TRBV19; j_call: TRBJ2-1; clone_size: -; d_call: TRBD2; cdr3_nt: TGTGCCAGTAGTACCCAGCGGGGGGACTTCAATGAGCAGTTCTTC; cdr3_aa: CASSTQRGDFNEQFF
v_call: TRBV10-3; j_call: TRBJ1-2; clone_size: -; d_call: -; cdr3_nt: TGTGCCATCAGTACAGGGAGCCAATATGGCTACACCTTC; cdr3_aa: CAISTGSQYGYTF
v_call: TRBV6-5; j_call: TRBJ2-3; clone_size: -; d_call: -; cdr3_nt: TGTGCCAGCAGTTACGAGGACAGAAGGGACACGCAGTATTTT; cdr3_aa: CASSYEDRRDTQYF
v_call: TRBV28; j_call: TRBJ1-2; clone_size: few; d_call: -; cdr3_nt: TGTGCCAGCACTTCACTGAGCGGTCCTAACTATGGCTACACCTTC; cdr3_aa: CASTSLSGPNYGYTF
v_call: TRBV5-1; j_call: TRBJ2-7; clone_size: -; d_call: -; cdr3_nt: TGCGCCAGCACATCGACACCCGCTAGCCTGGAGCAGTACTTC; cdr3_aa: CASTSTPASLEQYF
v_call: TRBV9; j_call: TRBJ2-3; clone_size: once; d_call: -; cdr3_nt: TGTGCCAGCAGCGTAGCGTTCCAGGGAACAGATACGCAGTATTTT; cdr3_aa: CASSVAFQGTDTQYF
v_call: TRBV5-1; j_call: TRBJ2-5; clone_size: -; d_call: TRBD1; cdr3_nt: TGCGCCAGCAGGGACAGGGGTAGCGAGACCCAGTACTTC; cdr3_aa: CASRDRGSETQYF
v_call: TRBV19; j_call: TRBJ2-6; clone_size: -; d_call: TRBD1; cdr3_nt: TGTGCCAGCGAACTTGTTGGACAGGGCTCTGGGGCCAACGTCCTGACTTTC; cdr3_aa: CASELVGQGSGANVLTF
v_call: TRBV3-1/TRBV3-2; j_call: TRBJ2-3; clone_size: -; d_call: TRBD2; cdr3_nt: TGTGCCAGCAGCCAAGTAGCGGGGAATAGAGATACGCAGTATTTT; cdr3_aa: CASSQVAGNRDTQYF
v_call: TRBV2; j_call: TRBJ1-2; clone_size: -; d_call: TRBD1; cdr3_nt: TGTGCCAGCAGTCCCTTTACAGGGGACGGGGGCTACACCTTC; cdr3_aa: CASSPFTGDGGYTF
v_call: TRBV6-2/TRBV6-3; j_call: TRBJ2-2; clone_size: -; d_call: -; cdr3_nt: TGTGCCAGCAGTTACTCGAGAGGAAACACCGGGGAGCTGTTTTTT; cdr3_aa: CASSYSRGNTGELFF
v_call: TRBV3-1/TRBV3-2; j_call: TRBJ2-1; clone_size: once; d_call: TRBD2; cdr3_nt: TGTGCCAGCAGGTGGGGGGGCAATGAGCAGTTCTTC; cdr3_aa: CASRWGGNEQFF
v_call: TRBV19; j_call: TRBJ2-1; clone_size: once; d_call: TRBD1; cdr3_nt: TGTGCCAGTAGTAACCCCGGGACAGGGAACAACAATGAGCAGTTCTTC; cdr3_aa: CASSNPGTGNNNEQFF
v_call: TRBV5-1; j_call: TRBJ2-2; clone_size: -; d_call: TRBD1; cdr3_nt: TGCGCCAGCAGCTTGCGGGGACAGGGGGCGAACACCGGGGAGCTGTTTTTT; cdr3_aa: CASSLRGQGANTGELFF
v_call: TRBV6-5; j_call: TRBJ1-2; clone_size: -; d_call: TRBD1; cdr3_nt: TGTGCCACCGGGACAGCACTCCTTAACTATGGCTACACCTTC; cdr3_aa: CATGTALLNYGYTF
v_call: TRBV11-2; j_call: TRBJ1-2; clone_size: -; d_call: -; cdr3_nt: TGTGCCAGCAGCTTACCCCAGTCCCGCTATGGCTACACCTTC; cdr3_aa: CASSLPQSRYGYTF
v_call: TRBV6-5; j_call: TRBJ1-2; clone_size: -; d_call: -; cdr3_nt: TGTGCCAGCAGTAGAAAGGCAGCGGACTATGGCTACACCTTC; cdr3_aa: CASSRKAADYGYTF
v_call: TRBV9; j_call: TRBJ2-2; clone_size: -; d_call: -; cdr3_nt: TGTGCCAGCAGCGGGGACTTAAACACCGGGGAGCTGTTTTTT; cdr3_aa: CASSGDLNTGELFF
v_call: TRBV11-2; j_call: TRBJ2-1; clone_size: -; d_call: TRBD1; cdr3_nt: TGTGCCAGCAGCCGGGACAGAGCCTACAATGAGCAGTTCTTC; cdr3_aa: CASSRDRAYNEQFF
v_call: TRBV11-1; j_call: TRBJ2-1; clone_size: -; d_call: TRBD1; cdr3_nt: TGTGCCAGCAGCTTAGGGGACAGGGGATACAATGAGCAGTTCTTC; cdr3_aa: CASSLGDRGYNEQFF
v_call: TRBV6-2/TRBV6-3; j_call: TRBJ1-1; clone_size: -; d_call: -; cdr3_nt: TGTGCCAGCAGTTACATTCTACAGGGTACGACTTTCTTT; cdr3_aa: CASSYILQGTTFF
v_call: TRBV6-1; j_call: TRBJ1-5; clone_size: -; d_call: TRBD1; cdr3_nt: TGTGCCAGCAGTGCCGGGACAGGGGGCGGAGGTCAGCCCCAGCATTTT; cdr3_aa: CASSAGTGGGGQPQHF
v_call: TRBV27; j_call: TRBJ2-1; clone_size: -; d_call: TRBD2; cdr3_nt: TGTGCCAGCAGTCCAATAGCGGGGGGTTACAATGAGCAGTTCTTC; cdr3_aa: CASSPIAGGYNEQFF
v_call: TRBV19; j_call: TRBJ1-1; clone_size: -; d_call: -; cdr3_nt: TGTGCCAGTAGTCGAGGGCGGGGCAGATACACTGAAGCTTTCTTT; cdr3_aa: CASSRGRGRYTEAFF
v_call: TRBV19; j_call: TRBJ1-1; clone_size: -; d_call: -; cdr3_nt: TGTGCCAGTAGGCGGGCCTCTGAAGCTTTCTTT; cdr3_aa: CASRRASEAFF
v_call: TRBV15; j_call: TRBJ2-2; clone_size: -; d_call: -; cdr3_nt: TGTGCCACCAGCAAAGGGGCGGACACCGGGGAGCTGTTTTTT; cdr3_aa: CATSKGADTGELFF
v_call: TRBV5-5; j_call: TRBJ2-2; clone_size: -; d_call: -; cdr3_nt: TGTGCCAGCAGCGTCCAGGGCCGCACCGGGGAGCTGTTTTTT; cdr3_aa: CASSVQGRTGELFF
v_call: TRBV10-3; j_call: TRBJ2-1; clone_size: -; d_call: TRBD1; cdr3_nt: TGTGCCATCAGTGAGTCACAGGGGTACAATGAGCAGTTCTTC; cdr3_aa: CAISESQGYNEQFF
v_call: TRBV9; j_call: TRBJ2-3; clone_size: -; d_call: -; cdr3_nt: TGTGCCAGCAGCGTAAGGCCCGCGGGACTCACAGATACGCAGTATTTT; cdr3_aa: CASSVRPAGLTDTQYF
v_call: TRBV28; j_call: TRBJ1-1; clone_size: -; d_call: -; cdr3_nt: TGTGCCAGCAGTCCACCTGGGGCAGGGGCCATGAACACTGAAGCTTTCTTT; cdr3_aa: CASSPPGAGAMNTEAFF
v_call: TRBV11-3; j_call: TRBJ1-1; clone_size: once; d_call: -; cdr3_nt: TGTGCCAGCAGCTTATCTCCGGGCGGGACTGAAGCTTTCTTT; cdr3_aa: CASSLSPGGTEAFF
v_call: TRBV4-2; j_call: TRBJ1-2; clone_size: -; d_call: TRBD1; cdr3_nt: TGTGCCAGCAGCCCCAGGGTCGACAGGGAGGATGGCTACACCTTC; cdr3_aa: CASSPRVDREDGYTF
v_call: TRBV6-5; j_call: TRBJ1-2; clone_size: -; d_call: -; cdr3_nt: TGTGCCAGCAGGGGGGGGCAGGGCTCGGGCTATGGCTACACCTTC; cdr3_aa: CASRGGQGSGYGYTF
v_call: TRBV4-1; j_call: TRBJ2-7; clone_size: -; d_call: TRBD1; cdr3_nt: TGCGCCAGCAGCTCCCAACAGGGGACCTACGAGCAGTACTTC; cdr3_aa: CASSSQQGTYEQYF
v_call: TRBV6-5; j_call: TRBJ1-2; clone_size: -; d_call: TRBD1; cdr3_nt: TGTGCCAGCAGTTTCATAGACAGGGGGAATAACTATGGCTACACCTTC; cdr3_aa: CASSFIDRGNNYGYTF
v_call: TRBV6-5; j_call: TRBJ1-1; clone_size: -; d_call: -; cdr3_nt: TGTGCCAGCAGTTACGGGCGGAGGGTGAACACTGAAGCTTTCTTT; cdr3_aa: CASSYGRRVNTEAFF
v_call: TRBV6-1; j_call: TRBJ2-5; clone_size: -; d_call: -; cdr3_nt: TGTGCCAGCAGTGATTTCCCGCGGGGGACCCAGTACTTC; cdr3_aa: CASSDFPRGTQYF
v_call: TRBV13; j_call: TRBJ2-7; clone_size: once; d_call: TRBD2; cdr3_nt: TGTGCCAGCAGCTTTCAAGCGGGGGACTCCTACGAGCAGTACTTC; cdr3_aa: CASSFQAGDSYEQYF
v_call: TRBV5-8; j_call: TRBJ1-5; clone_size: -; d_call: -; cdr3_nt: TGTGCCAGCAGCTCGGGACTGCGCAATCAGCCCCAGCATTTT; cdr3_aa: CASSSGLRNQPQHF
v_call: TRBV7-8; j_call: TRBJ1-1; clone_size: -; d_call: TRBD1; cdr3_nt: TGTGCCAGCAGCTTAGGCCTGACAGGGGGCGTCACTGAAGCTTTCTTT; cdr3_aa: CASSLGLTGGVTEAFF
v_call: TRBV6-5; j_call: TRBJ1-5; clone_size: -; d_call: -; cdr3_nt: TGTGCCAGCAGTTCGGGGAGCCATAGCAATCAGCCCCAGCATTTT; cdr3_aa: CASSSGSHSNQPQHF
v_call: TRBV7-2; j_call: TRBJ2-1; clone_size: -; d_call: TRBD2; cdr3_nt: TGTGCCAGCAGCTTAGGACTAGCGTACAATGAGCAGTTCTTC; cdr3_aa: CASSLGLAYNEQFF
v_call: TRBV3-1/TRBV3-2; j_call: TRBJ2-2; clone_size: -; d_call: TRBD2; cdr3_nt: TGTGCCAGCAGCCAAGATCCTAATGGGCGGGGGGCCACCGGGGAGCTGTTTTTT; cdr3_aa: CASSQDPNGRGATGELFF
v_call: TRBV29-1; j_call: TRBJ2-5; clone_size: -; d_call: -; cdr3_nt: TGCAGCGTTGAACACAGGCGGCAAGAGACCCAGTACTTC; cdr3_aa: CSVEHRRQETQYF
v_call: TRBV19; j_call: TRBJ2-2; clone_size: -; d_call: TRBD2; cdr3_nt: TGTGCCAGTAGTAGGACTAGCGGGGGCATTAACACCGGGGAGCTGTTTTTT; cdr3_aa: CASSRTSGGINTGELFF
v_call: TRBV28; j_call: TRBJ2-1; clone_size: -; d_call: -; cdr3_nt: TGTGCCAGCAGTCCCACCTACAATGAGCAGTTCTTC; cdr3_aa: CASSPTYNEQFF
v_call: TRBV30; j_call: TRBJ2-4; clone_size: -; d_call: TRBD1; cdr3_nt: TGTGCCTGGAGTGTACAGGGGGTAGCCAAAAACATTCAGTACTTC; cdr3_aa: CAWSVQGVAKNIQYF
v_call: TRBV10-3; j_call: TRBJ2-7; clone_size: -; d_call: -; cdr3_nt: TGTGCCATCAGTGAGTCGGCCAGACTCTCCTACGAGCAGTACTTC; cdr3_aa: CAISESARLSYEQYF
v_call: TRBV27; j_call: TRBJ2-7; clone_size: -; d_call: TRBD1; cdr3_nt: TGTGCCAGCAGTTTAAGGGCAGGGGGAACTACTTACTACGAGCAGTACTTC; cdr3_aa: CASSLRAGGTTYYEQYF
v_call: TRBV4-1; j_call: TRBJ1-2; clone_size: few; d_call: TRBD1; cdr3_nt: TGCGCCAGCAGGACGACAGGGGGGAACTATGGCTACACCTTC; cdr3_aa: CASRTTGGNYGYTF
v_call: TRBV7-2; j_call: TRBJ1-1; clone_size: -; d_call: -; cdr3_nt: TGTGCCAGCAGCTGGGGAGGCAGGAGGAGGCTGAACACTGAAGCTTTCTTT; cdr3_aa: CASSWGGRRRLNTEAFF
v_call: TRBV6-6; j_call: TRBJ1-2; clone_size: -; d_call: TRBD1; cdr3_nt: TGTGCCAGCACCCTAGGGGGGACAGGGGTCTATGGCTACACCTTC; cdr3_aa: CASTLGGTGVYGYTF
v_call: TRBV27; j_call: TRBJ1-6; clone_size: -; d_call: -; cdr3_nt: TGTGCCAGCAGTTTATGGGAGGGGCGCTCACCCCTCCACTTT; cdr3_aa: CASSLWEGRSPLHF
v_call: TRBV7-2; j_call: TRBJ2-7; clone_size: -; d_call: TRBD2; cdr3_nt: TGTGCCAGCAGCCCCGGGGGGACCGGCGAGCAGTACTTC; cdr3_aa: CASSPGGTGEQYF
v_call: TRBV7-9; j_call: TRBJ1-5; clone_size: -; d_call: -; cdr3_nt: TGTGCCAGCAGCCCGCGGCAGGGGCCCACCGGGGATCAGCCCCAGCATTTT; cdr3_aa: CASSPRQGPTGDQPQHF
v_call: TRBV6-5; j_call: TRBJ2-3; clone_size: -; d_call: TRBD1; cdr3_nt: TGTGCCAGCGGTCCGACAGGGGCAGATACGCAGTATTTT; cdr3_aa: CASGPTGADTQYF
v_call: TRBV9; j_call: TRBJ1-6; clone_size: -; d_call: -; cdr3_nt: TGTGCCAGCAGCGTCACACCCCAGAATTCACCCCTCCACTTT; cdr3_aa: CASSVTPQNSPLHF
v_call: TRBV27; j_call: TRBJ2-4; clone_size: -; d_call: TRBD1; cdr3_nt: TGTGCCAGCAGTCGGCAGGGACAGGGTCTAAACATTCAGTACTTC; cdr3_aa: CASSRQGQGLNIQYF
v_call: TRBV6-2/TRBV6-3; j_call: TRBJ1-2; clone_size: -; d_call: -; cdr3_nt: TGTGCCAGCAGCTCCATGGGGGGCTATGGCTACACCTTC; cdr3_aa: CASSSMGGYGYTF